These 2 T cell receptor beta chains share one sample of origin, sequenced in a study of molecular identifiers for immune sequencing clone quantification. In TCRdb, the PCR reads were re-called with MiXCR into one record per CDR3 protein. The top ten hold under 0.85% of the sample, which has approximately 500,000 distinct CDR3 sequences, about a fifth seen once. Sequenced input: naive CD8+ T cells from blood, with Jurkat cell RNA spiked in. As to subset: FACS-sorted CD8+CD4-CCR7+CD45RA+ naive T cells. These receptor sequences come from a human donor in good health. Some libraries in this study had Jurkat cell RNA spiked in.

This clonotype was seen a few times. At one of its ends the junction is not consistent with the germline gene, which may arise from a read error. This chain connects TRBV11-1 to TRBJ2-5; possibly TRBD1 or TRBD2 for D (5 bases each). The germline CDR1 and CDR2 sequences are SGHAT and FQDESV (reference sequence). The CDR3 is 12 residues long. The CDR3 loop is CASSYARDLIIF. Here the CDR3 DNA reads TGTGCCAGCAGCTATGCCCGGGACCTAATAATCTTC.

This clonotype was seen a handful of times. The rearrangement joins TRBV7-9 to TRBJ1-1, with 10 bases matching TRBD1. V lost 3 bases, J lost 11 bases, and 12 bases stayed unmatched. Germline V gene sequence: CDR1 SEHNR, CDR2 FQNEAQ (reference sequence). The CDR3 is made up of 15 amino acids. CDR3 coding DNA: TGTGCCAGCAGCTTCCCCGGGACAGGGGTTTTAGGCGCTTTCTTT. It specifies CASSFPGTGVLGAFF.